Shown below are 13 T cell receptor beta chains from a single sample sequenced in a study of response to subunit inactivated influenza vaccine. TCRdb called the RT-PCR reads again in MiXCR, with one record for every CDR3 protein. This table holds hundreds of thousands of distinct CDR3 sequences, about 11% found once. This sample also belongs to another study, concerning T cells expressing NK-cell markers. That work adds: TCR beta cDNA was made by 5'RACE template switching with UMIs.

The input for sequencing was PBMCs from blood, taken on the day of vaccination. The receptors were gathered from a man aged 50 to 60 who received an inactivated influenza vaccine.

This chain joins TRBV6-5 and TRBJ2-5; D remains ambiguous. The germline V and J ends were trimmed by 4 bases and 2 bases, with 14 bases remaining between them. The CDR3 is made up of 15 amino acids. Per germline, CDR1 MNHEY and CDR2 SVGAGI. CDR3 DNA: TGTGCCAGCAGTTTCCTCTCAATGGGGCAAGAGACCCAGTACTTC. The encoded protein is CASSFLSMGQETQYF.

This clonotype was seen at least ten times. The chain carries TRBV12-3 or TRBV12-4 and TRBJ1-5, with D unclear. CDR3 length: 14 amino acids. The ends were cut back, 5 bases at V and 7 bases at J, with 15 bases in the middle. CDR3 DNA: TGTGCCAGCAGTCAAAATCCGGGGAACCAGCCCCAGCATTTT. It encodes CASSQNPGNQPQHF.

The chain couples TRBV2 to TRBJ2-7; D perhaps matches TRBD1 (6 bases). This CDR3 region has 17 residues. CDR1 and CDR2 from the germline V gene are SNHLY and FYNNEI. V lost 7 bases to trimming and J lost 3 bases, with 25 bases between them. The CDR3 spells CASIRPRIQGIVYEQYF. The CDR3 nucleotides read TGTGCCAGCATCCGCCCCCGAATACAGGGAATCGTCTACGAGCAGTACTTC.

A single count supports this clonotype. The V call is TRBV11-2, the J call TRBJ2-1; TRBD2 matches at 8 bases. Germline V gene lookup returns CDR1 SGHAT and CDR2 FQNNGV. The CDR3 has 15 amino acids. Losses at the gene ends were 1 base for V and 6 bases for J; bases not matched to a gene: 5. CDR3 in amino acids: CASSLAGGSFNEQFF. CDR3 DNA sequence: TGTGCCAGCAGCTTAGCGGGAGGGAGCTTCAATGAGCAGTTCTTC.

V usage is TRBV4-3 and J usage is TRBJ2-5; 10 bases align to TRBD2. Germline CDR1 and CDR2: LGHNA and YSLEER. V gave up 0 bases and J gave up 4 bases; unmatched junction bases: 8. CDR3 length equals 17 residues. The CDR3 nucleotides read TGCGCCAGCAGCCAAGATATTCCTAGCGGGGGTGGAGAGACCCAGTACTTC. Residues: CASSQDIPSGGGETQYF.

V usage is TRBV5-1 and J usage is TRBJ2-7; 12 nucleotides align to TRBD1. Germline CDR1 reads SGHRS; CDR2 reads YFSETQ. The CDR3 has 14 amino acids. The trim removed 4 bases at V and 6 bases at J, leaving 5 bases unmatched. CDR3 DNA sequence: TGCGCCAGCAGCCCGGGACAGGGGGCCATCGAGCAGTACTTC. It is translated as CASSPGQGAIEQYF.

This chain joins TRBV20-1 and TRBJ2-5, with D possibly being TRBD2 (5 bases). The length of the CDR3 is 15 residues. Germline V CDR1 and CDR2: DFQATT, SNEGSKA (reference sequence). Trimming removed 3 bases from V and 1 base from J, with 15 bases in between. CDR3 region: CSARFVGDTQETQYF. In DNA form, the CDR3 reads TGCAGTGCTAGGTTCGTGGGAGACACCCAAGAGACCCAGTACTTC.

This clonotype has just a few counts. The chain joins TRBV7-8 to TRBJ2-7, with 10 bases aligning to TRBD2. The junction had 9 bases not matched to a gene; V was cut back by 5 bases and J by 5 bases. The CDR3 has 15 amino acids. Germline CDR1 reads SGHVS; CDR2 reads FQNEAQ. CDR3 coding DNA: TGTGCCAGCAGCCCCCAGGTAGCGGGGGGCAACGAGCAGTACTTC. Protein sequence: CASSPQVAGGNEQYF.

A remark on this clonotype: This is likely an artifact of a read error, given a far larger clone one base away. This chain joins TRBV11-2 and TRBJ2-5; 7 bases line up with TRBD2. There are 13 residues in the CDR3. CDR1 and CDR2 (germline): SGHAT, FQNNGV. This CDR3 reads CAGSLGGEETQYF. The CDR3 coding sequence is TGTGCCGGCAGCTTGGGAGGGGAAGAGACCCAGTACTTC.

This clonotype was detected only a few times. The genes are TRBV6-5 and TRBJ1-4; D might be TRBD1 (6 bases). V gave up 4 bases and J gave up 10 bases, with 16 bases separating them. Germline CDR1 reads MNHEY; CDR2 reads SVGAGI. There are 14 residues in the CDR3. The CDR3 sequence is CASSSSGVSGKLFF. CDR3 coding DNA: TGTGCCAGCAGTTCGTCAGGGGTTTCGGGAAAACTGTTTTTT.

This clonotype occurred a few times. This rearrangement joins TRBV6-2 or TRBV6-3 to TRBJ2-2; D might be TRBD1 (6 bases). Per the germline V gene, CDR1 is MNHEY and CDR2 is SVGEGT. The CDR3 sequence is 13 residues long. The V gene lost 6 bases and the J gene lost 4 bases, with 9 bases spanning the gap. Here the CDR3 reads CASSTGSTGELFF. The CDR3 nucleotides read TGTGCCAGCAGCACAGGGAGCACCGGGGAGCTGTTTTTT.

CDR3 sequence: CASSPPAPGLAGYNEQFF. The CDR3 DNA reads TGTGCCAGCTCACCACCGGCTCCGGGACTAGCGGGCTACAATGAGCAGTTCTTC. This rearrangement joins TRBV18 to TRBJ2-1, with TRBD2 matching over 12 bases. After removal of 0 bases from V and 3 bases from J, the junction contained 6 bases not matched to a gene. Germline values: CDR1 KGHSH, CDR2 LQKENI. This CDR3 is built from 18 residues.

The V and J genes are TRBV28 and TRBJ2-3, with 8 positions matching TRBD1. Per the germline V gene, CDR1 is MDHEN and CDR2 is SYDVKM. V was clipped by 3 bases and J by 0 bases; unmatched bases: 14. This CDR3 is 19 amino acids long. The CDR3 loop is CASSLTGVVELGSTDTQYF. DNA for the CDR3: TGTGCCAGCAGTTTGACAGGGGTGGTGGAGCTGGGTAGCACAGATACGCAGTATTTT.